Below are 14 T cell receptor beta chains sequenced from a single sample in a study of T cell responses to AZD1222 COVID-19 vaccine. Using immunoSEQ multiplex PCR, the repertoire was profiled, and TCRdb retains in-frame clones only, with some absent. The data hold 200,000 to 300,000 clones, with just over 90% observed a single time. This specimen was peripheral blood, taken on day 0 of AZD1222 vaccination. These receptors were obtained from an adult in good health.

This chain links TRBV5-1 with TRBJ2-7; 12 bases line up with TRBD1. In germline, CDR1 is SGHRS, CDR2 YFSETQ. The CDR3 runs to 15 residues. Trimming removed 3 bases from V and 5 bases from J; junction bases left unmatched: 6. CDR3 protein: CASSSSGTGGDEQYF. Written as DNA, the CDR3 is TGCGCCAGCAGCTCATCCGGGACAGGGGGCGACGAGCAGTACTTC.

This chain links TRBV19 with TRBJ1-6; no reliable D call. Per germline, CDR1 LNHDA and CDR2 SQIVND (reference sequence). Trimming pared 0 bases from V and 11 bases from J, leaving 17 bases between. This CDR3 is 16 amino acids long. The chain's CDR3 is CASSIDPRAAGTPLHF. Here the CDR3 DNA reads TGTGCCAGTAGTATAGATCCTCGGGCAGCCGGGACACCCCTCCACTTT.

This chain links TRBV2 with TRBJ2-1; 7 positions match TRBD2. In germline, CDR1 is SNHLY, CDR2 FYNNEI. The CDR3 length is 14 residues. Germline trimming cut 7 bases from V and 1 base from J; bases unmatched to any gene: 4. This CDR3 is CASIWEGSYNEQFF. CDR3 nucleotide sequence: TGTGCCAGCATATGGGAGGGGTCCTACAATGAGCAGTTCTTC.

The genes are TRBV7-8 and TRBJ1-2; 9 bases are shared with TRBD1. The CDR3 runs 15 residues. Germline V lookup: CDR1 SGHVS, CDR2 FQNEAQ. Trimming removed 5 bases from V and 4 bases from J; junction bases left unmatched: 8. The CDR3 nucleotides read TGTGCCAGCAGCCGAGGGGGACAGGGTGGCTATGGCTACACCTTC. The encoded protein is CASSRGGQGGYGYTF. Based on the CDR3 plus reference TRBV7-8 and TRBJ1-2, the full variable domain is GAGVSQSPRYKVAKRGQDVALRCDPISGHVSLFWYQQALGQGPEFLTYFQNEAQLDKSGLPSDRFFAERPEGSVSTLKIQRTQQEDSAVYLCASSRGGQGGYGYTFGSGTRLTVV.

The chain joins TRBV24-1 to TRBJ1-2; TRBD1 might be the D (6 bases). Germline V gene sequence: CDR1 KGHDR, CDR2 SFDVKD. The V end was cut by 1 base, the J end by 8 bases, with 10 bases between. The CDR3 extends over 13 amino acids. The CDR3 nucleotides read TGTGCCACCAGTGATTTCGGGGGGGGCGGCTACACCTTC. It yields the protein CATSDFGGGGYTF.

The rearrangement links TRBV19 to TRBJ1-2, with a tentative D call TRBD1 (5 bases). The CDR3 loop spans 15 amino acids. Germline CDR1 is LNHDA and CDR2 is SQIVND (reference sequence). Trimming cost V 2 bases and J 0 bases, with 10 bases left between them. In nucleotides, the CDR3 is TGTGCCAGTAGTATAAAGGGGCGACCTAACTATGGCTACACCTTC. This translates into CASSIKGRPNYGYTF.

The J gene is TRBJ1-1, the V gene TRBV28; 7 nucleotides agree with TRBD1. The CDR3 runs to 14 residues. V was clipped by 6 bases and J by 1 base; unmatched bases: 5. Germline CDR1 is MDHEN and CDR2 is SYDVKM. The CDR3 coding sequence is TGTGCCAGCAGACCTGGGACAGCGAACACTGAAGCTTTCTTT. Its protein is CASRPGTANTEAFF.

The chain uses TRBV7-2 and TRBJ2-1, with TRBD1 identical over 7 bases. The CDR3 sequence is 15 residues long. V shed 5 bases and J 1 base; nucleotides not matched to a gene: 5. The germline CDR1 and CDR2 sequences are SGHTA and FQGNSA. The CDR3 DNA follows: TGTGCCAGCAGCCGGACAGGCGATTCCTACAATGAGCAGTTCTTC. Translating it yields CASSRTGDSYNEQFF. The whole variable domain, filled in from reference TRBV7-2 and TRBJ2-1, reads GAGVSQSPSNKVTEKGKDVELRCDPISGHTALYWYRQSLGQGLEFLIYFQGNSAPDKSGLPSDRFSAERTGGSVSTLTIQRTQQEDSAVYLCASSRTGDSYNEQFFGPGTRLTVL.

A few counts support this clone. V is TRBV4-1 and J is TRBJ1-1; D is possibly TRBD1 (5 bases). Germline values: CDR1 MGHRA, CDR2 YSYEKL. Trimming removed 2 bases at V and 6 bases at J, with 13 bases between. The CDR3 is made up of 14 amino acids. The DNA for the CDR3 is TGCGCCAGCAGCCAAATGACAGAAGGGGCTGAAGCTTTCTTT. Its translation: CASSQMTEGAEAFF.

The chain combines TRBV12-3 or TRBV12-4 with TRBJ2-7; the D call may be TRBD1 or TRBD2 (5 bases each). V lost 5 bases and J lost 7, with 9 bases in between. The CDR3 totals 11 residues. CDR3 DNA: TGTGCCAGCAGTCCCGGGACGGAGCAGTACTTC. This sequence encodes CASSPGTEQYF.

The table lists this clone with a count of one. The rearrangement links TRBV10-3 to TRBJ1-3; D remains unclear. The CDR3 is 16 residues long. Between the trimmed V and J ends, which lost 0 bases and 0 bases, there was a span of 9 bases. Germline assignment: CDR1 ENHRY and CDR2 SYGVKD. Here the CDR3 reads CAISESGSLSGNTIYF. Here the CDR3 DNA reads TGTGCCATCAGTGAGTCAGGCTCCCTCTCTGGAAACACCATATATTTT.

The V call is TRBV2, the J call TRBJ1-3; perhaps TRBD1 as D (6 bases). CDR1 and CDR2 (germline): SNHLY, FYNNEI. Trimming took 5 bases from V and 5 from J, leaving 10 bases between them. The CDR3 contains 13 residues. Here the CDR3 reads CASSQGSRNTIYF. The CDR3 DNA follows: TGTGCCAGCAGTCAGGGGAGTAGAAACACCATATATTTT.

This clone was observed once. The V and J genes are TRBV7-2 and TRBJ1-6; weak D call: TRBD1 (5 bases). V was trimmed by 2 bases and J by 8 bases, leaving 13 bases between them. The CDR3 contains 15 residues. In germline, CDR1 is SGHTA, CDR2 FQGNSA. The CDR3 loop is CASSLTTGIDSPLHF. CDR3 nucleotides: TGTGCCAGCAGCTTAACTACAGGAATTGATTCACCCCTCCACTTT.

V and J are TRBV7-2 and TRBJ2-7; D remains unclear. The CDR3 is 14 residues long. V lost 2 bases to trimming and J lost 2 bases, with 10 bases between them. Germline CDR1 reads SGHTA; CDR2 reads FQGNSA. The CDR3 reads CASSLSPSAYEQYF. In nucleotides, the CDR3 is TGTGCCAGCAGCTTAAGCCCCAGCGCCTACGAGCAGTACTTC. The full variable domain, rest sourced from reference TRBV7-2 and TRBJ2-7, is GAGVSQSPSNKVTEKGKDVELRCDPISGHTALYWYRQSLGQGLEFLIYFQGNSAPDKSGLPSDRFSAERTGGSVSTLTIQRTQQEDSAVYLCASSLSPSAYEQYFGPGTRLTVT.